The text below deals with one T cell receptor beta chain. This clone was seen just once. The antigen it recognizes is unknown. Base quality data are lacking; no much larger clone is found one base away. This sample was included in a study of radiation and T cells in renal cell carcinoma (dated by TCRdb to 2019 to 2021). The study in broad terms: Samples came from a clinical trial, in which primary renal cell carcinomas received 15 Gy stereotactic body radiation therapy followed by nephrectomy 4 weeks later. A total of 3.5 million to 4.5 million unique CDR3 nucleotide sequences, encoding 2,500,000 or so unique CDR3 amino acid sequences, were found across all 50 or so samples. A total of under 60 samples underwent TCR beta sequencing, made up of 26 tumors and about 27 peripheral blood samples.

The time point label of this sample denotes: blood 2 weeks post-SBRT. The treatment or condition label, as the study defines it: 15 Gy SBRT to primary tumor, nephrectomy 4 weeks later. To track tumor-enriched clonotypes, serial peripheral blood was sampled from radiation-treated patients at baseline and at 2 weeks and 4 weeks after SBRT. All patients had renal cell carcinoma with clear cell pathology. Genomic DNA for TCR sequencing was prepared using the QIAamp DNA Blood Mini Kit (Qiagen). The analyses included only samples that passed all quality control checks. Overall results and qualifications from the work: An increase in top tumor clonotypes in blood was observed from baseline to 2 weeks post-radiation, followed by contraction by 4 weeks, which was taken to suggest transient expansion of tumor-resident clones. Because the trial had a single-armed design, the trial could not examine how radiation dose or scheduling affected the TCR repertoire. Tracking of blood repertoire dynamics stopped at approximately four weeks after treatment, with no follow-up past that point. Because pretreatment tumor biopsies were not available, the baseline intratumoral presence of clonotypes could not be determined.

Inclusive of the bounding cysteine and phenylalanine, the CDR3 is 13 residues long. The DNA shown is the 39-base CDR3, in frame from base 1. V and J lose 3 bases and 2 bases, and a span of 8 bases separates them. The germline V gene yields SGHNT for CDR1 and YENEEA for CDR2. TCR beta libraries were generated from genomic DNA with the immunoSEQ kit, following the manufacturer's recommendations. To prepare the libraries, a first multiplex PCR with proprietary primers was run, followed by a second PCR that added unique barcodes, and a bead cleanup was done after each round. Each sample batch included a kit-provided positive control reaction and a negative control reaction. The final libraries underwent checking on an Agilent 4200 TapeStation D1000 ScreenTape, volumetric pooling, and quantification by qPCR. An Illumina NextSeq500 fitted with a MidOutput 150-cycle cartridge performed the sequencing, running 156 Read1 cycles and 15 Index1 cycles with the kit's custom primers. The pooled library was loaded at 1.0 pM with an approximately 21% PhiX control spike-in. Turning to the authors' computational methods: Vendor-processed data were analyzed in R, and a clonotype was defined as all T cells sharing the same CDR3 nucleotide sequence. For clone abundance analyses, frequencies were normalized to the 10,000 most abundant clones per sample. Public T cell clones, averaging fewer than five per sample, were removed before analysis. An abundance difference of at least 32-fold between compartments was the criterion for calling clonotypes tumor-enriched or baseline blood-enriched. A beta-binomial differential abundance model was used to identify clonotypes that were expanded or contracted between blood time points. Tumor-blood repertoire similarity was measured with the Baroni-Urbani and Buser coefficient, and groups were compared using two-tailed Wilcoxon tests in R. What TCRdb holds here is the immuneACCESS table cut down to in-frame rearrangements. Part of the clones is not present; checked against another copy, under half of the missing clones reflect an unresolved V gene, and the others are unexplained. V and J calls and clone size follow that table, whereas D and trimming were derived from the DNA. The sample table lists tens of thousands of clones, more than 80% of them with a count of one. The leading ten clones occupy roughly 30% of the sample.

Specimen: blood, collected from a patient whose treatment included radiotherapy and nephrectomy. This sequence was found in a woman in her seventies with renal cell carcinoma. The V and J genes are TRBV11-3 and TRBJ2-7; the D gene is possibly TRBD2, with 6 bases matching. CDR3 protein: CASSLGGTYEQYF. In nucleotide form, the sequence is TGTGCCAGCAGCTTGGGAGGAACCTACGAGCAGTACTTC.